A single sample gave rise to the 20 T cell receptor beta chains below, sequenced in a study of blood T cells in healthy people across ages. Combining a sample-barcoded 5' primer with a J-beta primer mix, a second PCR ran for about 7 to 11 cycles. Each CDR3 protein is one row after TCRdb ran MiXCR on the 5' RACE reads. The sample includes about a million distinct CDR3 sequences, less than 45% of them seen just once. The specimen was blood. Receptors originate from a man younger than 35 in good health.

The chain recombines TRBV4-3 with TRBJ1-5; a possible D gene is TRBD1 (6 bases). Germline assignment: CDR1 LGHNA and CDR2 YSLEER. This CDR3 is built from 18 residues. V shed 2 bases and J shed 5 bases, with 22 bases lying between them. CDR3 bases: TGCGCCAGCAGCCAAAATTTAGGGGGGCGAGGGAGGTATCAGCCCCAGCATTTT. Its protein product is CASSQNLGGRGRYQPQHF.

This clonotype showed up just a few times. The chain joins TRBV12-3 or TRBV12-4 to TRBJ2-5; 10 bases line up with TRBD2. V shed 5 bases and J 2 bases; nucleotides not matched to a gene: 8. The CDR3 contains 16 residues. CDR3 DNA sequence: TGTGCCAGCAGTGACCTAGCGGGGGAAGAACAAGAGACCCAGTACTTC. Amino acid sequence: CASSDLAGEEQETQYF.

There are a few counts of this clonotype. The chain joins TRBV3-1 to TRBJ2-5; D unresolved. CDR3 length: 14 residues. CDR1 and CDR2 (germline): LGHDT, YNNKEL (reference sequence). V shed 1 base and J shed 5 bases, with 11 bases lying between them. CDR3 in amino acids: CASSQATISETQYF. As DNA, the CDR3 is TGTGCCAGCAGCCAAGCTACTATCTCCGAGACCCAGTACTTC.

The V and J genes are TRBV28 and TRBJ1-2, with 9 bases lining up with TRBD1. The CDR3 totals 15 residues. Germline-derived CDR1 and CDR2 are MDHEN and SYDVKM. V shed 6 bases, J shed 8 bases, and the junction held 13 bases outside the gene matches. The CDR3 loop is CASSSDRGISMGYTF. CDR3 coding DNA: TGTGCCAGCAGCTCAGACAGGGGGATTTCTATGGGCTACACCTTC.

V and J are TRBV25-1 and TRBJ1-2; D ambiguous. V was shortened by 4 bases and J by 1 base, with 13 bases between the two germline ends. The CDR3 runs 15 residues. Germline CDR1 reads MGHDK; CDR2 reads SYGVNS. CDR3 in amino acids: CASSGPGLLNYGYTF. The CDR3 DNA reads as TGTGCCAGCAGTGGTCCCGGGCTCCTTAACTATGGCTACACCTTC.

The rearrangement links TRBV6-5 to TRBJ1-6; D unclear. Trimming took 6 bases from V and 5 from J, leaving 11 bases between them. There are 14 residues in the CDR3. Germline V gives CDR1 MNHEY, CDR2 SVGAGI. The CDR3 nucleotides read TGTGCCAGCAGGGACCCCTGGGATAATTCACCCCTCCACTTT. Translated: CASRDPWDNSPLHF.

This clonotype was counted between two and nine times. V gene TRBV6-6 combines with J gene TRBJ1-2, with 9 positions matching TRBD1. CDR3 length equals 14 residues. CDR1 and CDR2 from the germline V gene are MNHNY and SVGAGI (reference sequence). V lost 6 bases and J lost 3; bases outside the gene matches: 5. The CDR3: CASSSQGADYGYTF. The CDR3 nucleotides are TGTGCCAGCAGCTCACAGGGGGCGGACTATGGCTACACCTTC.

This sequence joins TRBV9 and TRBJ1-2; 9 positions agree with TRBD1. V dropped 2 bases and J dropped 1; count of bases not matched to a gene: 3. The CDR3 length is 15 residues. Germline V lookup: CDR1 SGDLS, CDR2 YYNGEE. CDR3 protein: CASSVWTGVNYGYTF. CDR3 sequence (DNA): TGTGCCAGCAGCGTCTGGACAGGGGTTAACTATGGCTACACCTTC.

The chain combines TRBV5-1 with TRBJ2-3; weak D call: TRBD1 (6 bases). The CDR3 totals 15 residues. Looked up from germline, CDR1 is SGHRS and CDR2 is YFSETQ. V dropped 1 base and J dropped 2 bases, with 11 bases sitting between them. The CDR3 DNA follows: TGCGCCAGCAGCTTGACCCAGGGGATCACAGATACGCAGTATTTT. Translated: CASSLTQGITDTQYF.

The genes are TRBV4-1 and TRBJ1-1; D not resolved. This CDR3 is 13 amino acids long. CDR1 MGHRA and CDR2 YSYEKL come from the germline V gene. The germline V and J ends were trimmed by 4 bases and 6 bases, with 12 bases remaining between them. The CDR3 sequence: CASSRTGSPEAFF. CDR3 coding DNA: TGCGCCAGCAGCCGGACGGGAAGTCCTGAAGCTTTCTTT.

The V call is TRBV20-1, the J call TRBJ1-1, with 7 bases identical to TRBD1. The CDR3 runs to 14 residues. Germline CDR1 DFQATT, CDR2 SNEGSKA (reference sequence). J was trimmed by 11 bases and V by 0 bases; bases with no gene match: 12. The CDR3 is CSAREVGTAAGAFF. CDR3 sequence (DNA): TGCAGTGCTAGAGAAGTCGGGACAGCGGCTGGGGCTTTCTTT.

This clonotype was found a few times. The chain carries TRBV5-6 and TRBJ2-1, with TRBD1 matching over 9 bases. Looked up from germline, CDR1 is SGHDT and CDR2 is YYEEEE. Trimming took 2 bases from V and 8 from J; bases not matched to a gene: 5. The CDR3 covers 14 residues. This chain's CDR3 is CASSFGTGYHEQFF. DNA for the CDR3: TGTGCCAGCAGCTTCGGGACAGGGTACCATGAGCAGTTCTTC. Filled out from reference TRBV5-6 and TRBJ2-1, the complete variable domain reads DAGVTQSPTHLIKTRGQQVTLRCSPKSGHDTVSWYQQALGQGPQFIFQYYEEEERQRGNFPDRFSGHQFPNYSSELNVNALLLGDSALYLCASSFGTGYHEQFFGPGTRLTVL.

V gene TRBV28 combines with J gene TRBJ1-6, with 10 bases matching TRBD1. The trim removed 5 bases at V and 4 bases at J, leaving 8 bases unmatched. CDR1 and CDR2 (germline): MDHEN, SYDVKM. This CDR3 is built from 17 residues. The CDR3 here is CASSPTGGRRYNSPLHF. CDR3 nucleotide sequence: TGTGCCAGCAGTCCGACAGGGGGCCGTAGATATAATTCACCCCTCCACTTT.

CDR3 nucleotides: TGTGCCAGCAGCGAGGACATCCTGAGCAATCAGCCCCAGCATTTT. The encoded protein is CASSEDILSNQPQHF. This chain links TRBV2 with TRBJ1-5, with D perhaps TRBD1 (5 bases). Trimming stripped 6 bases from V and 1 base from J, with 13 bases between. The CDR3 contains 15 residues. Germline lookup yields CDR1 SNHLY and CDR2 FYNNEI.

This clonotype turned up a few times. The V and J genes are TRBV4-1 and TRBJ1-2; the D gene is possibly TRBD1 (6 bases). Trimming removed 4 bases at V and 6 bases at J, with 12 bases between. The CDR3 loop spans 13 amino acids. Germline assignment: CDR1 MGHRA and CDR2 YSYEKL. CDR3 sequence reads: CASSLQGNDGYTF. The CDR3, as DNA: TGCGCCAGCAGCCTTCAGGGGAACGATGGCTACACCTTC.

This clonotype showed up just a few times. V gene TRBV6-6 combines with J gene TRBJ2-7; D is possibly TRBD1 or TRBD2 (6 bases each). Germline values: CDR1 MNHNY, CDR2 SVGAGI (reference sequence). The V and J ends lost 5 bases and 0 bases respectively, with 17 bases between them. The CDR3 is made up of 16 amino acids. The CDR3 loop is CASSPLRGEFSYEQYF. The DNA for the CDR3 is TGTGCCAGCAGTCCCCTGAGGGGGGAATTCTCCTACGAGCAGTACTTC.

This clonotype has ten or more counts. DNA of the CDR3: TGCAGTGCGCGGCAGGGGGCAGGAGGGAATGAGCAGTTCTTC. It codes for CSARQGAGGNEQFF. This chain joins TRBV20-1 and TRBJ2-1, with 8 bases identical to TRBD1. The germline gives CDR1 DFQATT, CDR2 SNEGSKA (reference sequence). The CDR3 covers 14 residues. V dropped 6 bases and J dropped 7; count of bases not matched to a gene: 11.

Concerning this clonotype itself: Germline and junction disagree at one end, which may indicate a read error. The genes are TRBV7-2 and TRBJ1-3, with TRBD1 as a possible D gene (6 bases). CDR1 and CDR2 from the germline V gene are SGHTA and FQGNSA. This CDR3 is 15 amino acids long. CDR3 DNA sequence: TGTGCCAGCACAGGGGTCATTAGCTCTGGAAGCACCATATATTTT. Its protein product is CASTGVISSGSTIYF.

The rearrangement uses TRBV12-3 or TRBV12-4 and TRBJ2-5; D remains unclear. This CDR3 spans 12 amino acids. Trimming removed 4 bases from V and 6 bases from J, with 9 bases in between. CDR3: CASSSQGQTQYF. Here the CDR3 DNA reads TGTGCCAGCAGTTCCCAAGGGCAGACCCAGTACTTC.

This clonotype was found a few times. The rearrangement links TRBV6-2 or TRBV6-3 to TRBJ1-2; D might be TRBD1 (5 bases). V was cut by 2 bases and J by 6 bases, with 10 bases left in between. CDR3 length equals 13 residues. CDR1 and CDR2 from the germline V gene are MNHEY and SVGEGT. CDR3 in amino acids: CASSYEGRNGYTF. In DNA form, the CDR3 reads TGTGCCAGCAGTTACGAGGGGCGAAATGGCTACACCTTC.